This T cell receptor beta chain was profiled in a study of metastatic and nonmetastatic thyroid tumors. Study context: The comparison covered peripheral blood and tumor or nodule tissue in malignant and benign thyroid patients.

The germline CDR1 and CDR2 sequences are DFQATT and SNEGSKA (reference sequence). This CDR3 is 12 amino acids long. Trimming cost V 0 bases and J 6 bases, with 3 bases left between them. As regards this clone: What it binds is unknown.

As handled by the study authors: The study built a papillary thyroid cancer distant-metastasis classifier from CDR3 differences across clinicopathological groups. TCRdb ran MiXCR on the PCR reads. TCRdb's processing, not the authors' own work, is the source of the V and J calls. The data hold approximately 30,000 clones, with 30% observed a single time. Overall study results and limits: Significantly greater TCR beta diversity was reportedly found in malignant thyroid tumors than in benign nodules (in blood and tumor).

No treatment had been given to any patient before thyroid surgery. This TCR was recovered from a female donor with papillary thyroid cancer or a benign thyroid nodule (not recorded which). Some clones in this sample may be carry-over from other donors' samples. What was sequenced was blood. V and J are TRBV20-1 and TRBJ1-6; D remains ambiguous. DNA for the CDR3: TGCAGTGCTAGAGATAGTAATTCACCCCTCCACTTT. It codes for CSARDSNSPLHF.